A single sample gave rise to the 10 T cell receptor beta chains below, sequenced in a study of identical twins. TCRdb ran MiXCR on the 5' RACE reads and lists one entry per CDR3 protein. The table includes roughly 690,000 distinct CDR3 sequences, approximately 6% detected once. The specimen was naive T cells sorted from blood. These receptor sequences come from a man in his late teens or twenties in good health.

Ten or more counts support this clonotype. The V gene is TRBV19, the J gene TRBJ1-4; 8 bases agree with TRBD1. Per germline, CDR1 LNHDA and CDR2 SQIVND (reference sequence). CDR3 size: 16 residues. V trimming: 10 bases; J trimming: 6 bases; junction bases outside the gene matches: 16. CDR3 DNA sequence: TGTGCCACAAGTCCGTATTTGGGACAGGACGATGAAAAACTGTTTTTT. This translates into CATSPYLGQDDEKLFF.

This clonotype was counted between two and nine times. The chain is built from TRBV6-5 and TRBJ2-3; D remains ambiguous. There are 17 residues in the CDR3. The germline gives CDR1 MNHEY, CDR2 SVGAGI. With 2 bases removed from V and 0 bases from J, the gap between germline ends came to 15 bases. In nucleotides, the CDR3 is TGTGCCAGCAGTTACGTTCCAACATCATCTAGCACAGATACGCAGTATTTT. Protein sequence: CASSYVPTSSSTDTQYF.

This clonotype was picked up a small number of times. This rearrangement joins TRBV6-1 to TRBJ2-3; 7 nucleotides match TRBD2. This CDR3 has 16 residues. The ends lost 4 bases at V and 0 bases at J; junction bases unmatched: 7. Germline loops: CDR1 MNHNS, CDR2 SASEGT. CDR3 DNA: TGTGCCAGCAGTGGGCCCGGGAGGCCCAGCACAGATACGCAGTATTTT. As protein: CASSGPGRPSTDTQYF.

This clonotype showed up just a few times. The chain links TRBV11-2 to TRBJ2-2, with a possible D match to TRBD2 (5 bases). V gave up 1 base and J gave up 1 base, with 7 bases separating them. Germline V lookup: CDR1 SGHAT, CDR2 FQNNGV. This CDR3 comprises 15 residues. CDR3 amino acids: CASSLAGMNTGELFF. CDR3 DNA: TGTGCCAGCAGCTTAGCCGGGATGAACACCGGGGAGCTGTTTTTT.

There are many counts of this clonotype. CDR3 loop: CASSQEPHSTGELFF. The CDR3 nucleotides are TGCGCCAGCAGCCAAGAACCCCACAGCACCGGGGAGCTGTTTTTT. This chain joins TRBV4-1 and TRBJ2-2, with D unresolved. The CDR3 has 15 amino acids. V was trimmed by 0 bases and J by 4 bases, leaving 9 bases between them. CDR1 MGHRA and CDR2 YSYEKL come from the germline V gene.

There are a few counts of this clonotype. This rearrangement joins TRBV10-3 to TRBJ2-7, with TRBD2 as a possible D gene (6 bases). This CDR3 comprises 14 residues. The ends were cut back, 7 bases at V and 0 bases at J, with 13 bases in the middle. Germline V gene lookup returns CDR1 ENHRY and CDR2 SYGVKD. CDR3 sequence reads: CAITPGTHSYEQYF. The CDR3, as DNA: TGTGCCATCACCCCCGGGACTCACTCCTACGAGCAGTACTTC.

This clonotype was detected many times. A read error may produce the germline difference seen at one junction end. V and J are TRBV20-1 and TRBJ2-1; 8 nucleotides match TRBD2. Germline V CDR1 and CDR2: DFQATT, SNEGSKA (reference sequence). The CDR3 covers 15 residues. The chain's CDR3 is CSSRNPTSVANEQFF. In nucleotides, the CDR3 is TGCAGTTCTAGAAATCCGACTAGCGTCGCGAATGAGCAGTTCTTC.

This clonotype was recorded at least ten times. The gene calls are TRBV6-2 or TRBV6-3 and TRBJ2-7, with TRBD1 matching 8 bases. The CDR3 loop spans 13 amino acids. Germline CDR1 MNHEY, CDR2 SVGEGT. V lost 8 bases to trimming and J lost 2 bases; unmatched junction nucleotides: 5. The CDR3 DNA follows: TGTGCCAGCGTCGGACAGGGAACCTACGAGCAGTACTTC. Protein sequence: CASVGQGTYEQYF.

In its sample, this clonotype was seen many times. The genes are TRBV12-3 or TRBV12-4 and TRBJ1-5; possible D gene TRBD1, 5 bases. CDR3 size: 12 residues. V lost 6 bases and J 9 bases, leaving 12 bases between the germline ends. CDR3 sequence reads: CASRWGSRPQHF. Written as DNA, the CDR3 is TGTGCCAGCAGGTGGGGGTCCCGGCCCCAGCATTTT.

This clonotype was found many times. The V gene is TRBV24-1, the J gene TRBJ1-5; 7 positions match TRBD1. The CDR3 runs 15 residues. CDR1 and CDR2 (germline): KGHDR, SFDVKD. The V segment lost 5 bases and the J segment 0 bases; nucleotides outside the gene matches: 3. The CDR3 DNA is TGTGCCACCAGTGCCGGGACAGTTAGCAATCAGCCCCAGCATTTT. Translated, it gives CATSAGTVSNQPQHF.